This T cell receptor (beta chain) comes out of a study of T cell responses to AZD1222 COVID-19 vaccine. Study context: Pooled together were second doses at about 4 or about 12 weeks.

Study-level points and caveats: Donors skewed white British and female; clonal diversity was possibly underestimated. The breadth and depth of Spike-specific TCRs increased once two AZD1222 doses had been given.

TCRdb's copy holds only in-frame clones and misses some; the assay was immunoSEQ multiplex PCR. This sample yields 100,000 or so clones, of which roughly 90% are seen a single time; about 1.8% belongs to the top ten. Trimming stripped 4 bases from V and 0 bases from J, with 10 bases between. Germline values: CDR1 ENHRY, CDR2 SYGVKD. The CDR3 length is 15 residues. About this clone itself: The target antigen is unknown.

This chain joins TRBV10-3 and TRBJ1-3; D remains unclear. Sequenced here: peripheral blood, sampled on day 0 of AZD1222 vaccination. The receptor was isolated from an adult in good health. CDR3 DNA: TGTGCCATCAGTGGGACCGCTAACTCTGGAAACACCATATATTTT. Encoded protein: CAISGTANSGNTIYF.